This passage covers 26 T cell receptor beta chains from one sample sequenced in a study of CD8+CD57+ T cells in acquired aplastic anemia. The TCR beta profiling, which covered VDJ combination and CDR3 sequence, was carried out using genomic DNA as the template. One entry per CDR3 protein results from TCRdb running MiXCR on the reads. The sample yields just over 400,000 distinct CDR3 sequences, about two thirds seen once. Input material: sorted CD4+, CD8+, or CD8+CD57+ T cells (not recorded which) from PBMCs. These TCRs come from a human donor in good health, serving as a control.

Worth noting for this clonotype: This may arise from a read error, as a much more abundant clone is one base away. The chain carries TRBV3-2 and TRBJ2-6. TRBV3-2 is marked as a pseudogene. The CDR3 is made up of 11 amino acids. CDR3 in amino acids: CASLRANVLTF. The CDR3 nucleotides read TGTGCCAGCTTGCGGGCCAACGTCCTGACTTTC.

This clonotype turned up a few times. The chain couples TRBV10-3 to TRBJ2-5; 7 nucleotides line up with TRBD1. Germline CDR1 is ENHRY and CDR2 is SYGVKD. The CDR3 has 15 amino acids. V lost 3 bases to trimming and J lost 3 bases; unmatched junction nucleotides: 7. The CDR3 loop reads CAISDGRGLEETQYF. The CDR3 DNA reads as TGTGCCATCAGTGACGGCAGGGGGTTAGAAGAGACCCAGTACTTC.

This rearrangement joins TRBV7-9 to TRBJ2-3, with 13 bases fitting TRBD2. There are 17 residues in the CDR3. Germline CDR1 is SEHNR and CDR2 is FQNEAQ (reference sequence). V shed 9 bases and J 0 bases; nucleotides not matched to a gene: 9. The CDR3 reads CASQRTSGGTSTDTQYF. The DNA of the CDR3 is TGTGCCAGTCAACGGACTAGCGGGGGAACTAGCACAGATACGCAGTATTTT.

A remark on this clonotype: A much larger clonotype is one base distant, so this may be a read error. The rearrangement links TRBV7-8 to TRBJ1-4; D might be TRBD1 (6 bases). Germline assignment: CDR1 SGHVS and CDR2 FQNEAQ. The CDR3 is made up of 13 amino acids. CDR3 protein: CASRPEDSEKLLF. For the CDR3, the DNA is TGTGCCAGCAGACCCGAGGACAGTGAAAAACTGCTTTTT.

In regard to this clonotype: This CDR3 fails to terminate in the conserved phenylalanine or tryptophan, so it likely reflects a read error. The DNA is left out, because the CDR3 cannot be placed on it with certainty; the CDR3 is given as TCRdb lists it. The rearrangement links TRBV7-8 to TRBJ2-7; no DNA check was done on the table's D call, TRBD1. The CDR3 is made up of 12 amino acids, end residues included. Germline V gives CDR1 SGHVS, CDR2 FQNEAQ. The CDR3 here is CASSSGGAGGYL.

Comments on this clonotype: The junction shows a germline mismatch at one end, possibly a read error. The genes are TRBV5-8 and TRBJ2-7, with D unclear. The CDR3 consists of 13 residues. Germline loops: CDR1 SGHTS, CDR2 YDEGEE. The CDR3: CASSLTALYEQYF. The CDR3 coding sequence is TGCGCCAGCAGCTTAACCGCCTTATACGAGCAGTACTTC.

About this clonotype: The missing conserved phenylalanine or tryptophan at the end of this CDR3 makes a read error likely. The DNA is omitted, as the CDR3 cannot be located on it reliably, and the CDR3 follows TCRdb's listing. This chain joins TRBV7-3 and TRBJ2-5; the table's D call of TRBD1 was not tested on the DNA. The germline V gene encodes CDR1 SGHTA and CDR2 FQGTGA. The CDR3 spans 13 amino acids, including both terminal residues. The chain's CDR3 is CASSPVQGQSHLH.

The chain carries TRBV9 and TRBJ2-7; 8 positions agree with TRBD2. This CDR3 contains 14 residues. Germline CDR1 reads SGDLS; CDR2 reads YYNGEE. V shed 2 bases and J 4 bases; nucleotides not matched to a gene: 5. The CDR3 sequence: CASSVGTRTYEQYF. CDR3 DNA sequence: TGTGCCAGCAGCGTCGGGACTAGAACGTACGAGCAGTACTTC.

In the case of this clonotype: The junction shows a germline mismatch at one end, possibly a read error. The rearrangement links TRBV7-7 to TRBJ2-1; 9 bases map to TRBD1. Germline V lookup: CDR1 SSHAT, CDR2 FNYEAQ (reference sequence). The CDR3 extends over 18 amino acids. The CDR3 coding sequence is TGTGCTAGCAGCCCACGTTTGGGACGACAGGGGGGATCAGATACGCAGTTCTTC. Encoded protein: CASSPRLGRQGGSDTQFF.

The chain has TRBV29-1 and TRBJ2-6; D is unclear. The CDR3 is made up of 14 amino acids. CDR1 and CDR2 (germline): SQVTM, ANQGSEA. V was pared by 6 bases and J by 5 bases, with 14 bases between. The CDR3 reads CSVRNDARANVLTF. The DNA of the CDR3 is TGCAGCGTAAGAAACGACGCGCGGGCCAACGTCCTGACTTTC.

In the case of this clonotype: An end of the junction does not agree with germline; a read error may underlie this. The chain couples TRBV7-3 to TRBJ1-1; D is undetermined. This CDR3 is built from 14 residues. From germline, CDR1 is SGHTA and CDR2 FQGTGA. CDR3 sequence (DNA): TGTGCCAGCACCCTGAGGGTCGGAAGTGCTGAAGCTTTTTTT. This encodes CASTLRVGSAEAFF.

This clonotype has at least ten counts. The V gene is TRBV5-4, the J gene TRBJ1-1, with D hard to call. The germline gives CDR1 SGHNT, CDR2 YYREEE (reference sequence). Trimming took 5 bases from V and 0 from J, leaving 14 bases between them. CDR3 length equals 15 residues. For the CDR3, the DNA is TGTGCCAGCAGTAAGACCGACGGGGTGAACACTGAAGCTTTCTTT. This sequence encodes CASSKTDGVNTEAFF.

This clonotype was seen only a few times. The V gene is TRBV7-9, the J gene TRBJ2-5; 8 nucleotides agree with TRBD1. V lost 4 bases and J lost 5; bases outside the gene matches: 3. The CDR3 totals 13 residues. CDR1 and CDR2 (germline): SEHNR, FQNEAQ (reference sequence). The CDR3 nucleotides are TGTGCCAGCAGCTACAGGGGGTCGGAGACCCAGTACTTC. Translating gives CASSYRGSETQYF. The full variable domain, completed using reference TRBV7-9 and TRBJ2-5, is DTGVSQNPRHKITKRGQNVTFRCDPISEHNRLYWYRQTLGQGPEFLTYFQNEAQLEKSRLLSDRFSAERPKGSFSTLEIQRTEQGDSAMYLCASSYRGSETQYFGPGTRLLVL.

Notes on this clonotype: An end of the junction differs from the germline gene, which may be a read error. The J gene is TRBJ2-3, the V gene TRBV4-1; the match to TRBD2 covers 14 bases. The CDR3 is made up of 14 amino acids. CDR1 is MGHRA, CDR2 YSYEKL, per germline. CDR3 sequence (DNA): TGTGCCAGCAGACTAGCGGGGGGGTCGGATACGCAGTATTTT. This encodes CASRLAGGSDTQYF.

Only one count was recorded for this clonotype. At one of its ends the junction is not consistent with the germline gene, which may arise from a read error. The rearrangement links TRBV7-2 to TRBJ1-1, with D unresolved. CDR1 and CDR2 from the germline V gene are SGHTA and FQGNSA. The CDR3 has 14 residues. The CDR3 nucleotides read TGTGCCAGCAGCTTAGTTCCCTTGAACACAGATACTCAGTTT. This gives the protein CASSLVPLNTDTQF. The full variable domain, with the rest looked up from reference TRBV7-2 and TRBJ1-1, is GAGVSQSPSNKVTEKGKDVELRCDPISGHTALYWYRQSLGQGLEFLIYFQGNSAPDKSGLPSDRFSAERTGGSVSTLTIQRTQQEDSAVYLCASSLVPLNTDTQFGQGTRLTVV.

This chain connects TRBV20-1 to TRBJ1-1; unclear D gene. CDR1 is DFQATT, CDR2 SNEGSKA, per germline (reference sequence). The CDR3 spans 11 residues. V was cut by 3 bases and J by 13 bases, with 15 bases left in between. CDR3 in amino acids: CSASRSRTVFF. The CDR3 DNA reads TGCAGTGCTAGTCGGTCACGAACTGTTTTCTTT.

Worth noting for this clonotype: Lacking the conserved final phenylalanine or tryptophan, this CDR3 likely reflects a read error. The limits of the CDR3 on the DNA are not certain, so only TCRdb's listed CDR3 is given. CDR3: CASSWGRVIDLQNL. This rearrangement joins TRBV2 to TRBJ1-5; TRBD1, as called in the table, went unchecked against the DNA. The CDR3 is 14 residues long, counting both termini. CDR1 is SNHLY, CDR2 FYNNEI, per germline.

This clonotype occurred many times. The genes are TRBV11-3 and TRBJ2-1, with 8 positions matching TRBD2. CDR1 and CDR2 (germline): SGHNT, YENEEA. CDR3 size: 12 residues. V shed 6 bases, J shed 9 bases, and the junction held 4 bases outside the gene matches. DNA of the CDR3: TGTGCCAGCAGGGGGACTAGTAGTGAGCAGTTCTTC. Translated, it gives CASRGTSSEQFF.

Of note for this clonotype: One end of the junction fails to match germline, which may point to a read error. The chain combines TRBV5-1 with TRBJ2-6; TRBD1 might be the D (5 bases). The germline CDR1 and CDR2 sequences are SGHRS and YFSETQ. The CDR3 extends over 17 amino acids. The CDR3: CASSQVPGLAGANVLTF. CDR3 nucleotide sequence: TGTGCCAGCAGCCAAGTCCCAGGGCTGGCTGGGGCCAACGTCCTGACTTTC.

This clonotype was detected only a few times. The CDR3 sequence is CASSEPSGGAETGELFF. The CDR3 coding sequence is TGTGCCAGCAGTGAGCCTAGCGGGGGGGCCGAAACCGGGGAGCTGTTTTTT. This chain joins TRBV12-3 or TRBV12-4 and TRBJ2-2; TRBD2 aligns across 12 bases. The J segment lost 5 bases and the V segment lost 5 bases, leaving 9 bases of the junction unmatched. This CDR3 is 17 amino acids long.

The chain carries TRBV11-3 and TRBJ2-1, with D possibly TRBD2 on 5 matching bases. This CDR3 is 15 amino acids long. Germline V lookup: CDR1 SGHNT, CDR2 YENEEA. Trimming stripped 6 bases from V and 5 bases from J, with 17 bases between. CDR3 residues: CASRSLGRAHNEQFF. The CDR3 nucleotides read TGTGCCAGCAGATCACTAGGAAGAGCCCACAATGAGCAGTTCTTC.

V usage is TRBV20-1 and J usage is TRBJ1-1, with 10 bases lining up with TRBD1. Germline V gene sequence: CDR1 DFQATT, CDR2 SNEGSKA (reference sequence). Unmatched junction bases numbered 7, after V lost 3 bases and J lost 6 bases. The CDR3 is 14 amino acids. The CDR3 spells CSASRRQGASEAFF. The CDR3 DNA is TGCAGTGCTAGTAGGCGACAGGGGGCCTCTGAAGCTTTCTTT.

This clonotype was found once. Likely a read error: the CDR3 ends without its conserved phenylalanine or tryptophan. The DNA is omitted, as the CDR3 cannot be located on it reliably, and the CDR3 follows TCRdb's listing. The gene calls are TRBV2 and TRBJ2-7; TRBD2, the table's D call, lacks a check against the DNA. The CDR3 has 15 residues if both end residues are counted. CDR1 and CDR2 (germline): SNHLY, FYNNEI. CDR3 loop: CATGRQGGETQDFEP.

This clonotype showed up just a few times. V is TRBV19 and J is TRBJ1-6; tentatively, D is TRBD1 (5 bases). There are 18 residues in the CDR3. The V and J ends lost 5 bases and 3 bases respectively, with 20 bases between them. From germline, CDR1 is LNHDA and CDR2 SQIVND (reference sequence). The CDR3 protein is CASSPGPSREDYNSPLHF. The CDR3 coding sequence is TGTGCCAGTAGTCCGGGACCCTCACGGGAAGACTATAATTCACCCCTCCACTTT.

V and J are TRBV10-2 and TRBJ2-7; no clear D gene. V shed 10 bases and J shed 1 base, with 14 bases lying between them. CDR3 size: 13 residues. Germline V gene data show CDR1 as WSHSY and CDR2 as SAAADI. CDR3 nucleotides: TGCGCCACCGTTAGGGCGTCTTCCTACGAGCAGTACTTC. Residues: CATVRASSYEQYF.

This clonotype came up many times. The V and J genes are TRBV7-6 and TRBJ1-6; TRBD1 agrees at 10 bases. The CDR3 is 15 residues long. CDR1 is SGHVS and CDR2 is FNYEAQ in the germline V gene. V gave up 5 bases and J gave up 4 bases; unmatched junction bases: 2. The CDR3 DNA is TGTGCCAGCAGCACGGGACAGGGGTATAATTCACCCCTCCACTTT. Protein sequence: CASSTGQGYNSPLHF.